Here is one TCR beta chain with its context. Its antigen is unidentified. Germline CDR1 is MGHRA and CDR2 is YSYEKL. This CDR3 is 17 amino acids long. The germline V and J ends were trimmed by 5 bases and 3 bases, with 22 bases remaining between them. The data derive from a study of cytomegalovirus exposure and HLA in healthy donors. Regarding the study as a whole: Further analysis, carried out later, found HLA-associated TCR beta chains more clonally expanded than equally common other chains. In the analysis, some V segments, TRBV6-2 and TRBV6-3 included, were excluded as indistinguishable. The authors later linked a missense DCLRE1C variant to TCR beta V- and J-gene trimming. Most of the TCR beta V segments (in an earlier analysis) were productive either about 90% or about 30% of the time.

The PCR contained 60 Vbeta and 13 Jbeta primers. Repertoires were generated with immunoSEQ multiplex PCR, while TCRdb's copy carries only in-frame clones and drops some. The data hold roughly 180,000 clones, with approximately 84% observed a single time. The sample was PBMCs. The J gene is TRBJ1-1, the V gene TRBV4-1; D uncertain. The source is a girl aged 5 to 17 in good health and CMV-seropositive. CDR3: CASSSTRQDGVDTEAFF. The CDR3 region has the DNA TGCGCCAGCAGCTCAACACGGCAGGACGGGGTTGACACTGAAGCTTTCTTT.